Below are 25 T cell receptor beta chains sequenced from a single sample in a study of OX40 agonist ivuxolimab in advanced cancers. Sequencing was performed with immunoSEQ multiplex PCR; in TCRdb, only in-frame clones are kept and a portion is missing. Of approximately 90,000 clones listed, around 90% are singletons. This specimen consisted of CD4+ or CD8+ T cells sorted from blood, obtained in a trial of the OX40 agonist ivuxolimab. These receptors came from an adult with an advanced solid tumor such as melanoma, head and neck, liver or kidney cancer.

The chain has TRBV18 and TRBJ2-1; 7 nucleotides match TRBD1. The germline gives CDR1 KGHSH, CDR2 LQKENI. This CDR3 comprises 15 residues. V dropped 3 bases and J dropped 6; count of bases not matched to a gene: 8. The CDR3 loop reads CASSPPWTGRNEQFF. In nucleotides, the CDR3 is TGTGCCAGCTCACCCCCCTGGACAGGTCGCAATGAGCAGTTCTTC.

The chain joins TRBV5-1 to TRBJ2-2; possibly TRBD2 for D (6 bases). This CDR3 has 15 amino acids. Germline V gives CDR1 SGHRS, CDR2 YFSETQ. With 2 bases removed from V and 4 bases from J, the gap between germline ends came to 12 bases. The CDR3 region is CASSLGGASTGELFF. CDR3 in DNA: TGCGCCAGCAGCTTAGGAGGGGCTAGCACCGGGGAGCTGTTTTTT. Drawing the rest from reference TRBV5-1 and TRBJ2-2, the complete variable domain is KAGVTQTPRYLIKTRGQQVTLSCSPISGHRSVSWYQQTPGQGLQFLFEYFSETQRNKGNFPGRFSGRQFSNSRSEMNVSTLELGDSALYLCASSLGGASTGELFFGEGSRLTVL.

The chain is built from TRBV2 and TRBJ2-3; D gene uncertain. The CDR3 is made up of 13 amino acids. CDR1 SNHLY and CDR2 FYNNEI come from the germline V gene. The germline V and J ends were trimmed by 0 bases and 5 bases, with 6 bases remaining between them. Written as DNA, the CDR3 is TGTGCCAGCAGTGAAGCCCCGATAGATACGCAGTATTTT. Translation: CASSEAPIDTQYF.

The chain joins TRBV29-1 to TRBJ2-3; a possible D gene is TRBD1 (6 bases). This CDR3 comprises 13 residues. V lost 4 bases to trimming and J lost 2 bases, with 10 bases between them. Germline assignment: CDR1 SQVTM and CDR2 ANQGSEA. CDR3 in DNA: TGCAGCGTTGGACAGGTTGACACAGATACGCAGTATTTT. Translated: CSVGQVDTDTQYF.

The chain couples TRBV15 to TRBJ1-3; unclear D gene. Germline V gene lookup returns CDR1 LNHNV and CDR2 YYDKDF (reference sequence). With 4 bases removed from V and 0 bases from J, the gap between germline ends came to 7 bases. There are 14 residues in the CDR3. The CDR3 sequence is CATSNHLSGNTIYF. For the CDR3, the DNA is TGTGCCACCAGCAACCATCTCTCTGGAAACACCATATATTTT.

J is TRBJ1-6 and V is TRBV5-1; no clear D. Between the trimmed V and J ends, which lost 0 bases and 1 base, there was a span of 11 bases. CDR3 length: 17 amino acids. The germline V gene has CDR1 SGHRS and CDR2 YFSETQ. The CDR3 protein is CASSLGSGRSYNSPLHF. CDR3 coding DNA: TGCGCCAGCAGCTTGGGATCCGGTAGGTCCTATAATTCACCCCTCCACTTT.

The rearrangement joins TRBV30 to TRBJ2-2; either TRBD1 or TRBD2 may supply D (6 bases each). Germline V gene lookup returns CDR1 GTSNPN and CDR2 SVGIG (reference sequence). The CDR3 covers 13 residues. CDR3 DNA: TGTGCATCACGGGGGCAAAACACCGGGGAGCTGTTTTTT. Residues: CASRGQNTGELFF.

The chain joins TRBV27 to TRBJ2-7, with TRBD1 identical over 8 bases. Trimming cost V 8 bases and J 4 bases; bases outside gene matches: 7. Germline V CDR1 and CDR2: MNHEY, SMNVEV (reference sequence). The CDR3 runs to 13 residues. The CDR3 loop is CASGGTGGYEQYF. The CDR3, as DNA: TGTGCCAGCGGAGGCACAGGGGGTTACGAGCAGTACTTC.

The chain employs TRBV7-9 and TRBJ2-3; unclear D gene. V dropped 2 bases and J dropped 4 bases, with 13 bases sitting between them. The CDR3 loop spans 15 amino acids. The germline CDR1 and CDR2 sequences are SEHNR and FQNEAQ (reference sequence). The CDR3 nucleotides read TGTGCCAGCAGCTTAAGCCGCCTTCTTGCAGATACGCAGTATTTT. Residues: CASSLSRLLADTQYF.

CDR3 DNA sequence: TGTGCCGCGACGGCCCCGGACGGACCTAATTCACCCCTCCACTTT. Its translation: CAATAPDGPNSPLHF. The chain recombines TRBV28 with TRBJ1-6; D is unresolved. The V and J ends lost 11 bases and 6 bases respectively, with 20 bases between them. CDR3 size: 15 residues. Germline lookup yields CDR1 MDHEN and CDR2 SYDVKM.

The chain couples TRBV5-1 to TRBJ1-1; D unresolved. Trimming left V 5 bases short and J 0 bases short, with 8 bases between. The germline gives CDR1 SGHRS, CDR2 YFSETQ. This CDR3 has 13 amino acids. CDR3 sequence: CASREGMNTEAFF. The CDR3 DNA is TGCGCCAGCAGGGAGGGAATGAACACTGAAGCTTTCTTT. Variable domain in full (rest from reference TRBV5-1 and TRBJ1-1): KAGVTQTPRYLIKTRGQQVTLSCSPISGHRSVSWYQQTPGQGLQFLFEYFSETQRNKGNFPGRFSGRQFSNSRSEMNVSTLELGDSALYLCASREGMNTEAFFGQGTRLTVV.

The V and J genes are TRBV25-1 and TRBJ2-5, with TRBD2 as a possible D gene (5 bases). CDR1 is MGHDK, CDR2 SYGVNS, per germline. The CDR3 is 15 residues long. Trimming shortened V by 4 bases and J by 5 bases, and 17 bases separated the two germline ends. CDR3 region: CASSASRGREETQYF. In DNA, the CDR3 is TGTGCCAGCAGTGCCTCTCGGGGTAGGGAGGAGACCCAGTACTTC.

The chain joins TRBV28 to TRBJ2-3, with D possibly matching TRBD1 (6 bases). Germline-derived CDR1 and CDR2 are MDHEN and SYDVKM. V lost 5 bases and J lost 0, with 12 bases in between. There are 15 residues in the CDR3. The CDR3: CASSIGGTSTDTQYF. CDR3 coding DNA: TGTGCCAGCAGTATAGGGGGTACTAGCACAGATACGCAGTATTTT.

V usage is TRBV7-2 and J usage is TRBJ2-7, with a tentative D call TRBD2 (6 bases). Germline V gene data show CDR1 as SGHTA and CDR2 as FQGNSA. The CDR3 has 15 residues. Deletions cut 6 bases from V and 3 bases from J, with 18 bases between. For the CDR3, the DNA is TGTGCCAGCAGGTACGGGACTGATGAGTTCTACGAGCAGTACTTC. Protein product: CASRYGTDEFYEQYF.

This clone was observed once. Here the CDR3 DNA reads TGCGCCAGCAGCTTGGGGATCCCCGGGGGTCAGCCCCAGCATTTT. Its protein is CASSLGIPGGQPQHF. The rearrangement links TRBV5-1 to TRBJ1-5; a weak D match, TRBD1 (5 bases). CDR1 and CDR2 from the germline V gene are SGHRS and YFSETQ. The CDR3 spans 15 residues. The V end was cut by 0 bases, the J end by 6 bases, with 13 bases between.

Turning to this clone: Other DNA sequences in this specimen translate into the identical CDR3. The gene calls are TRBV19 and TRBJ1-1; D is perhaps TRBD1 (5 bases). This CDR3 is 15 amino acids long. CDR1 and CDR2 from the germline V gene are LNHDA and SQIVND (reference sequence). V shed 1 base and J shed 1 base, with 10 bases lying between them. The CDR3 bases are TGTGCCAGTAGTATAGGGGGTAGGGGGAACACTGAAGCTTTCTTT. This gives the protein CASSIGGRGNTEAFF.

The chain has TRBV7-2 and TRBJ2-1; TRBD1 matches at 10 bases. Germline V CDR1 and CDR2: SGHTA, FQGNSA. The ends lost 5 bases at V and 9 bases at J; junction bases unmatched: 13. The CDR3 runs 16 residues. CDR3 coding DNA: TGTGCCAGCAGCCCTCGACAGGGGGCATTGGGTATTGAGCAGTTCTTC. It yields the protein CASSPRQGALGIEQFF.

This chain uses TRBV28 with TRBJ2-2, with a possible D match to TRBD1 (6 bases). The CDR3 is made up of 14 amino acids. Germline V gives CDR1 MDHEN, CDR2 SYDVKM. Trimming removed 6 bases from V and 4 bases from J, with 12 bases in between. CDR3 residues: CASSWDMSTGELFF. The CDR3, as DNA: TGTGCCAGCAGCTGGGACATGAGCACCGGGGAGCTGTTTTTT.

The rearrangement joins TRBV7-9 to TRBJ2-7, with TRBD1 matching 9 bases. Germline CDR1 is SEHNR and CDR2 is FQNEAQ (reference sequence). Trimming removed 5 bases from V and 7 bases from J; junction bases left unmatched: 9. The CDR3 has 14 amino acids. The CDR3 loop reads CASSTGTGRYEQYF. Written as DNA, the CDR3 is TGTGCCAGCAGCACCGGGACAGGGAGATATGAGCAGTACTTC.

V gene TRBV10-1 combines with J gene TRBJ2-3, with TRBD1 as a possible D gene (5 bases). Deletions cut 2 bases from V and 0 bases from J, with 12 bases between. CDR1 and CDR2 from the germline V gene are WNHNN and SYGVQD (reference sequence). CDR3 length: 16 residues. This CDR3 is CASSELGAGSTDTQYF. In DNA form, the CDR3 reads TGCGCCAGCAGTGAGCTCGGAGCAGGGAGCACAGATACGCAGTATTTT.

The CDR3 coding sequence is TGTGCCAGCAGACCACAGGGCCTGAACACTGAAGCTTTCTTT. Its protein is CASRPQGLNTEAFF. This rearrangement joins TRBV6-5 to TRBJ1-1; D might be TRBD1 (6 bases). Germline V gives CDR1 MNHEY, CDR2 SVGAGI. The CDR3 extends over 14 amino acids. Trimming removed 6 bases from V and 0 bases from J, with 11 bases in between.

V usage is TRBV6-5 and J usage is TRBJ2-7; the D gene is possibly TRBD2 (6 bases). This CDR3 contains 15 residues. V gave up 7 bases and J gave up 0 bases, with 16 bases separating them. The V gene's germline CDR1 is MNHEY and CDR2 SVGAGI. The CDR3 DNA reads as TGTGCCAGCACTCCCGGGGGATCAGTCTCCTACGAGCAGTACTTC. This encodes CASTPGGSVSYEQYF.

This clone was counted a single time. The chain couples TRBV4-1 to TRBJ1-2; TRBD1 aligns across 7 bases. Germline CDR1 is MGHRA and CDR2 is YSYEKL. The CDR3 contains 15 residues. Trimming cost V 4 bases and J 6 bases; bases outside gene matches: 11. CDR3 sequence reads: CASSPYTGQSHGYTF. The DNA for the CDR3 is TGCGCCAGCAGCCCCTACACGGGACAGTCTCATGGCTACACCTTC.

This chain links TRBV6-1 with TRBJ1-1, with 7 bases that match TRBD1. Per germline, CDR1 MNHNS and CDR2 SASEGT. V was clipped by 5 bases and J by 1 base; unmatched bases: 7. This CDR3 has 15 amino acids. The CDR3 sequence: CASSSGQDGNTEAFF. For the CDR3, the DNA is TGTGCCAGCAGTTCAGGACAGGACGGGAACACTGAAGCTTTCTTT.

This CDR3 reads CASSRVQGGNYGYTF. Written as DNA, the CDR3 is TGTGCCAGCAGTAGGGTCCAGGGGGGGAACTATGGCTACACCTTC. This sequence joins TRBV27 and TRBJ1-2; 7 bases align to TRBD1. In germline, CDR1 is MNHEY, CDR2 SMNVEV (reference sequence). The trim removed 5 bases at V and 2 bases at J, leaving 8 bases unmatched. CDR3 length equals 15 residues.